Listed below are T cell receptor beta chains from one sample, sequenced in a study of CD8+ T cells in alopecia areata. Here immunoSEQ multiplex PCR was the method, and the copy in TCRdb shows in-frame clones only, minus some. This table holds some 80,000 clones, around 67% found once. Sequenced here: CD8+ T cells sorted from blood, sampled at week 24, from a patient treated with tofacitinib. The receptors were gathered from a human donor with alopecia areata. CDR3s include the opening cysteine and the closing phenylalanine or tryptophan. A D gene is named only where the DNA matches it firmly. Part of the rows lack a size; the others show once, few, many or a class for expanded clones.

v_gene	abundance	j_gene	d_gene	CDR3nt	CDR3aa
TRBV4-1	.	TRBJ2-3	.	TGCGCCAGCAGCCAAGATACGGGACAAAGCACAGATACGCAGTATTTT	CASSQDTGQSTDTQYF
TRBV12-5	once	TRBJ2-5	TRBD1	TGTGCTAGTGGACTATGGGACAGGGGATACGAGACCCAGTACTTC	CASGLWDRGYETQYF
TRBV5-1	.	TRBJ2-7	.	TGCGCCAGCAGCTCGGACAGCGTCCCCCCCTACGAGCAGTACTTC	CASSSDSVPPYEQYF
TRBV29-1	.	TRBJ2-5	TRBD2	TGCAGCGTTGAAGATGTGAAGCTCTCTGGACTAGCGGACCAAGAGACCCAGTACTTC	CSVEDVKLSGLADQETQYF
TRBV6-5	.	TRBJ1-5	.	TGTGCCAGCAGCTATCGACACGATAGCAATCAGCCCCAGCATTTT	CASSYRHDSNQPQHF
TRBV6-5	.	TRBJ2-1	TRBD2	TGTGCCAGCAGTATTCGGGGGGACGATGAGCAGTTCTTC	CASSIRGDDEQFF
TRBV4-3	.	TRBJ1-6	.	TGCGCCAGCAGCCAAGATCCCGGGGTTTATTCACCCCTCCACTTT	CASSQDPGVYSPLHF
TRBV6-6	.	TRBJ1-1	.	TGTGCCAGCAGTTACATTGCGGGACCTAACACTGAAGCTTTCTTT	CASSYIAGPNTEAFF
TRBV5-5	few	TRBJ2-1	TRBD2	TGTGCCAGCAGCTTGGATCGATCTAGCGGTGATGAGCAGTTCTTC	CASSLDRSSGDEQFF
TRBV4-3	.	TRBJ2-5	TRBD2	TGCGCCAGCAGCCAAGGCGGACTAGGACAAGAGACCCAGTACTTC	CASSQGGLGQETQYF
TRBV27	once	TRBJ1-1	.	TGTGCCAGCACCGGGGGAGGGTACACTGAAGCTTTCTTT	CASTGGGYTEAFF
TRBV11-2	.	TRBJ1-5	.	TGTGCCAGCAGCTTATGGGCATCTCCGGATCAGCCCCAGCATTTT	CASSLWASPDQPQHF
TRBV10-3	.	TRBJ2-5	TRBD2	TGTGCCATCAGTGACGGACTAGCGGCTTTTAGGGAGACCCAGTACTTC	CAISDGLAAFRETQYF